These 23 T cell receptor beta chains originate from one sample sequenced in a study of metastatic and nonmetastatic thyroid tumors. Each patient came to thyroid surgery without any prior treatment (of any kind). Via MiXCR, TCRdb re-called the PCR reads. The data contain approximately 82,000 clones, around 12% of them seen just once; the ten biggest clones take up more than 7%. The sequenced material came from tumor tissue. These receptors were obtained from a female donor with papillary thyroid cancer or a benign thyroid nodule (not recorded which). Some clones in this sample may be carry-over from other donors' samples.

Points on this clone: Since a much larger clone is just one base distant, this may be a read error. This chain uses TRBV5-1 with TRBJ1-2; D is undetermined. Germline V CDR1 and CDR2: SGHRS, YFSETQ. This CDR3 contains 13 residues. CDR3 sequence: CASSFSLSYDYTF. CDR3 nucleotides: TGCGCCAGCAGCTTCTCCCTGAGCTATGACTACACCTTC.

Comments on this clone: A much larger clonotype is one base distant, so this may be a read error. At the DNA level, this CDR3 is encoded by other sequences in the same sample as well. The chain has TRBV5-1 and TRBJ2-5; TRBD1 might be the D (5 bases). The V and J ends lost 1 base and 0 bases respectively, with 10 bases between them. Germline lookup yields CDR1 SGHRS and CDR2 YFSETQ. CDR3 length: 15 residues. The CDR3 region has the DNA TGCGCCAGCAGCTTGACAGGTCAGTACCAAGAGACCCAGTACTTC. This codes for CASSLTGQYQETQYF.

The table lists this clone with many counts. The rearrangement links TRBV11-2 to TRBJ1-1; D is undetermined. This CDR3 spans 15 amino acids. The V gene's germline CDR1 is SGHAT and CDR2 FQNNGV. V lost 5 bases and J 1 base, leaving 14 bases between the germline ends. As DNA, the CDR3 is TGTGCCAGCAGCCAACGACCGGGTGGGAACACTGAAGCTTTCTTT. Translating it yields CASSQRPGGNTEAFF.

There are many counts of this clone. The chain joins TRBV7-9 to TRBJ2-3, with unresolved D. In germline, CDR1 is SEHNR, CDR2 FQNEAQ (reference sequence). The CDR3 is made up of 12 amino acids. V lost 5 bases and J 4 bases, leaving 7 bases between the germline ends. The CDR3 here is CASSLMADTQYF. The CDR3 DNA reads TGTGCCAGCAGCCTAATGGCAGATACGCAGTATTTT.

This clone was observed at least ten times. The rearrangement links TRBV11-2 to TRBJ1-1; TRBD1 is a possible D gene (5 bases). CDR1 SGHAT and CDR2 FQNNGV come from the germline V gene. The CDR3 loop spans 16 amino acids. V lost 5 bases to trimming and J lost 1 base, with 17 bases between them. The CDR3: CASSNINRGENTEAFF. The CDR3 DNA sequence: TGTGCCAGCAGCAATATTAATAGGGGCGAGAACACTGAAGCTTTCTTT.

This clone was seen at least ten times. The V call is TRBV7-8, the J call TRBJ2-7; possibly TRBD1 for D (5 bases). The CDR3 spans 16 residues. Germline V gene data show CDR1 as SGHVS and CDR2 as FQNEAQ. The V and J ends lost 1 base and 0 bases respectively, with 13 bases between them. CDR3 sequence: CASSLDRQRPSYEQYF. Here the CDR3 DNA reads TGTGCCAGCAGCTTAGATAGACAGCGCCCCTCCTACGAGCAGTACTTC.

This clone was observed at least ten times. The rearrangement uses TRBV6-5 and TRBJ2-5; possible D gene TRBD1, 6 bases. V lost 0 bases and J 3 bases, leaving 8 bases between the germline ends. CDR1 and CDR2 from the germline V gene are MNHEY and SVGAGI. This CDR3 comprises 14 residues. CDR3 sequence: CASSYSHREETQYF. The DNA of the CDR3 is TGTGCCAGCAGTTACTCTCACAGGGAAGAGACCCAGTACTTC.

This clone was counted a few times. A read error may be the cause here, since a much bigger clone is one base away. The rearrangement uses TRBV10-3 and TRBJ2-1; D is unresolved. Germline V gene lookup returns CDR1 ENHRY and CDR2 SYGVKD. The CDR3 is 12 amino acids. With 8 bases removed from V and 0 bases from J, the gap between germline ends came to 5 bases. The CDR3 coding sequence is TGTGCCATCGGGCTCTCCTACAATGAGCAGTTCTTC. Encoded protein: CAIGLSYNEQFF.

This clone was seen at least ten times. Other nucleotide sequences in the sample specify the same CDR3. The chain joins TRBV20-1 to TRBJ2-7; 10 nucleotides match TRBD2. Germline loops: CDR1 DFQATT, CDR2 SNEGSKA (reference sequence). J lost 5 bases, V lost 6 bases, and 10 bases had no gene match. CDR3 length equals 14 residues. The CDR3 region is CSATPGLATHEQYF. The CDR3 nucleotides read TGCAGTGCAACGCCGGGACTAGCGACACACGAGCAGTACTTC.

Ten or more counts support this clone. The rearrangement uses TRBV5-1 and TRBJ2-3; 10 bases are a match to TRBD2. The germline V gene has CDR1 SGHRS and CDR2 YFSETQ. With V trimmed by 3 bases and J by 1 base, 5 bases remained unmatched. The length of the CDR3 is 16 residues. The CDR3 reads CASSWGTSDRTDTQYF. CDR3 in DNA: TGCGCCAGCAGCTGGGGGACTAGCGACCGCACAGATACGCAGTATTTT.

This clone was seen ten or more times. The CDR3 loop is CASSIRDYEQYF. For the CDR3, the DNA is TGTGCCAGCAGCATCCGGGACTACGAGCAGTACTTC. The rearrangement joins TRBV5-6 to TRBJ2-7; tentatively, D is TRBD2 (5 bases). CDR1 and CDR2 from the germline V gene are SGHDT and YYEEEE. CDR3 length equals 12 residues. V dropped 4 bases and J dropped 3 bases, with 8 bases sitting between them.

This clone appeared many times. The chain joins TRBV4-1 to TRBJ2-6; unclear D gene. The ends were cut back, 1 base at V and 1 base at J, with 8 bases in the middle. This CDR3 is 16 amino acids long. Germline V gene sequence: CDR1 MGHRA, CDR2 YSYEKL. The CDR3 nucleotides read TGCGCCAGCAGCCAAGTCAGCCCATCTGGGGCCAACGTCCTGACTTTC. It is translated as CASSQVSPSGANVLTF.

This clone was seen at least ten times. This chain connects TRBV7-2 to TRBJ2-1; D is ambiguous. V was clipped by 2 bases and J by 5 bases, with 4 bases between them. The CDR3 covers 12 residues. Germline V gives CDR1 SGHTA, CDR2 FQGNSA. The CDR3 nucleotides read TGTGCCAGCAGCTTAATGGACAATGAGCAGTTCTTC. This sequence encodes CASSLMDNEQFF.

This clone came up many times. The CDR3 here is CASSPGVAGDLSYEQYF. Written as DNA, the CDR3 is TGTGCCAGCAGCCCCGGCGTGGCGGGAGATCTTTCCTACGAGCAGTACTTC. J is TRBJ2-7 and V is TRBV11-2, with 7 bases identical to TRBD2. The V gene end was trimmed by 5 bases and the J gene end by 1 base; junction bases not matched to a gene: 14. Germline loops: CDR1 SGHAT, CDR2 FQNNGV. This CDR3 has 17 residues.

This clone was counted ten times or more. The CDR3 here is CASKPPFNQPQHF. The CDR3 DNA reads TGTGCCAGCAAGCCCCCTTTTAATCAGCCCCAGCATTTT. The chain carries TRBV6-1 and TRBJ1-5; D gene unclear. The CDR3 is made up of 13 amino acids. Germline CDR1 is MNHNS and CDR2 is SASEGT. The V end lost 7 bases, the J end lost 4 bases, and 11 bases lay between the germline ends.

The sample holds a few counts of this clone. This may come from a read error, since a much larger clone is one base off. Distinct nucleotide sequences in the sample also encode this CDR3. The chain joins TRBV20-1 to TRBJ2-7; 9 positions agree with TRBD1. The germline V gene encodes CDR1 DFQATT and CDR2 SNEGSKA (reference sequence). This CDR3 is 15 amino acids long. In DNA form, the CDR3 reads TGCAGTGCCAGAGATCGGGGGACAGGGCCCTACGAGCAGTACTTC. Amino acid sequence: CSARDRGTGPYEQYF.

This clone was found many times. Other nucleotide sequences from this sample produce the same CDR3. DNA for the CDR3: TGTGCCAGCTCACCACCAGCAGGACAGGGCTCCTACGAGCAGTACTTC. It is translated as CASSPPAGQGSYEQYF. This chain links TRBV18 with TRBJ2-7; 8 bases are a match to TRBD1. V shed 0 bases and J 0 bases; nucleotides not matched to a gene: 4. The length of the CDR3 is 16 residues. Germline CDR1 is KGHSH and CDR2 is LQKENI.

This clone was recorded at least ten times. The CDR3 nucleotides read TGTGCCAGCAGTGCCGGGACAGGGGTAGATCAGCCCCAGCATTTT. Amino acids: CASSAGTGVDQPQHF. This rearrangement joins TRBV6-1 to TRBJ1-5; 10 nucleotides match TRBD1. From germline, CDR1 is MNHNS and CDR2 SASEGT. The CDR3 totals 15 residues. V trimming: 4 bases; J trimming: 5 bases; junction bases outside the gene matches: 5.

This clone has at least ten counts. The gene calls are TRBV20-1 and TRBJ2-7, with 10 bases aligning to TRBD2. With 3 bases clipped from V and 1 base from J, the junction kept 6 bases outside the gene matches. The germline gives CDR1 DFQATT, CDR2 SNEGSKA (reference sequence). The CDR3 is 15 amino acids. The CDR3: CSARPVSGRSYEQYF. Written as DNA, the CDR3 is TGCAGTGCTAGGCCTGTTAGCGGGAGGTCCTACGAGCAGTACTTC.

This clone was counted a few times. The chain has TRBV18 and TRBJ2-3; D unresolved. Germline CDR1 is KGHSH and CDR2 is LQKENI. The V end lost 6 bases, the J end lost 2 bases, and 6 bases lay between the germline ends. This CDR3 contains 12 residues. CDR3 residues: CASSWDTDTQYF. CDR3 nucleotide sequence: TGTGCCAGCTCCTGGGACACAGATACGCAGTATTTT.

This clone was found many times. The V call is TRBV6-1, the J call TRBJ2-3, with 12 bases aligning to TRBD2. Trimming at V came to 2 bases and at J to 2 bases, leaving 5 bases not matched to a gene. Germline V CDR1 and CDR2: MNHNS, SASEGT. The CDR3 extends over 17 amino acids. In nucleotides, the CDR3 is TGTGCCAGCAGTGAACTAGCGGGAGGGGGGTCCACAGATACGCAGTATTTT. It specifies CASSELAGGGSTDTQYF.

This clone was detected a few times. The V gene is TRBV29-1, the J gene TRBJ2-5, with D possibly being TRBD1 (5 bases). The ends were cut back, 1 base at V and 2 bases at J, with 5 bases in the middle. The CDR3 is made up of 12 amino acids. Per germline, CDR1 SQVTM and CDR2 ANQGSEA. This chain's CDR3 is CSVEAGQETQYF. The CDR3 nucleotides read TGCAGCGTTGAAGCAGGGCAAGAGACCCAGTACTTC.

As for this clone: A read error is possible here, since a much larger clone lies one base away. V usage is TRBV14 and J usage is TRBJ2-7; 9 bases match TRBD2. Trimming took 4 bases from V and 2 from J; bases not matched to a gene: 6. The germline CDR1 and CDR2 sequences are SGHDN and FVKESK. This CDR3 has 15 residues. The CDR3 DNA reads TGTGCCAGCAGCCGTAGCGGGAGTGGGACCTACGAGCAGTACTTC. Protein sequence: CASSRSGSGTYEQYF.